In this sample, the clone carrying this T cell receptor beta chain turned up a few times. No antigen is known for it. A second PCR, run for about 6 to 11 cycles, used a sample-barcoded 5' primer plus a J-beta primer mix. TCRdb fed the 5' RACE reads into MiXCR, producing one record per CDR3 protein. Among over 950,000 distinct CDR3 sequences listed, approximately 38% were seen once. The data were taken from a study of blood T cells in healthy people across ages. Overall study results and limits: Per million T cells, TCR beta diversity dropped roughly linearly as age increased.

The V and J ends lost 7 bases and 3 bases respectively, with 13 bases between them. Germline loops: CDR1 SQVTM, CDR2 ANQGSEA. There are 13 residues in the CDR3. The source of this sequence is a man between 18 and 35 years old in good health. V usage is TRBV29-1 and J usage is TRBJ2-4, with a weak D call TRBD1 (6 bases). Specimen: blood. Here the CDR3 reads CSAGRTDKNIQYF. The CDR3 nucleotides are TGCAGCGCGGGCAGGACAGACAAAAACATTCAGTACTTC.